Shown below are 12 T cell receptor beta chains from a single sample sequenced in a study of T cells in Graves' hyperthyroidism and ophthalmopathy. What was amplified from RNA transcripts were TCR beta CDR3 regions. The TCR CDR3 was amplified in a first-round RT-PCR using the HTBI primer set. TCRdb re-called the multiplex PCR reads with MiXCR, one entry per CDR3 protein. This sample has 150,000 to 200,000 distinct CDR3 sequences, with 17% found just once. Input material: blood. The receptors were sampled from a woman aged 50 to 60 with Graves' hyperthyroidism.

This clonotype occurred many times. The rearrangement links TRBV27 to TRBJ2-3; 14 bases are shared with TRBD2. CDR1 MNHEY and CDR2 SMNVEV come from the germline V gene (reference sequence). Losses at the gene ends were 2 bases for V and 5 bases for J; bases not matched to a gene: 3. This CDR3 has 16 residues. Written as DNA, the CDR3 is TGTGCCAGCAGTTTAGAAGGGACTAGCGGGGGAGATACGCAGTATTTT. Its protein product is CASSLEGTSGGDTQYF.

V usage is TRBV7-9 and J usage is TRBJ2-1, with TRBD2 matching 12 bases. CDR1 and CDR2 (germline): SEHNR, FQNEAQ (reference sequence). This CDR3 region has 13 residues. V lost 9 bases, J lost 7 bases, and 4 bases stayed unmatched. The CDR3 spells CARGTSGSNEQFF. The CDR3 DNA reads as TGTGCCAGAGGGACTAGCGGGTCAAATGAGCAGTTCTTC.

This chain uses TRBV6-1 with TRBJ2-3, with 12 bases lining up with TRBD2. Germline CDR1 MNHNS, CDR2 SASEGT. Trimming removed 5 bases from V and 0 bases from J; junction bases left unmatched: 12. The CDR3 is made up of 19 amino acids. The CDR3 sequence: CASSYTASGGAGSTDTQYF. CDR3 DNA sequence: TGTGCCAGCAGTTATACGGCTAGCGGGGGGGCCGGCAGCACAGATACGCAGTATTTT.

The chain uses TRBV4-3 and TRBJ1-5; D possibly corresponds to TRBD1 (6 bases). Germline V gives CDR1 LGHNA, CDR2 YSLEER. This CDR3 is 14 amino acids long. The germline V and J ends were trimmed by 4 bases and 6 bases, with 13 bases remaining between them. DNA for the CDR3: TGCGCCAGCAGCCGGGGCAGGGGAATTCAGCCCCAGCATTTT. Translating gives CASSRGRGIQPQHF.

The table lists this clonotype with many counts. The chain is built from TRBV18 and TRBJ1-2; the D gene is possibly TRBD1 (5 bases). In germline, CDR1 is KGHSH, CDR2 LQKENI. The CDR3 length is 14 residues. With 6 bases removed from V and 7 bases from J, the gap between germline ends came to 18 bases. The CDR3 bases are TGTGCCAGCTCCCCTCGGACGGGGCAAGCTGGCTACACCTTC. It specifies CASSPRTGQAGYTF.

This clonotype was detected many times. This chain links TRBV6-5 with TRBJ2-7, with D uncertain. Looked up from germline, CDR1 is MNHEY and CDR2 is SVGAGI. The V end was cut by 0 bases, the J end by 7 bases, with 10 bases between. The CDR3 consists of 13 residues. The CDR3 bases are TGTGCCAGCAGTTACTCTCCCCAAGAGGAGCAGTACTTC. Translated: CASSYSPQEEQYF.

The V gene is TRBV5-1, the J gene TRBJ1-1; D gene unclear. The CDR3 contains 16 residues. CDR1 is SGHRS, CDR2 YFSETQ, per germline. V shed 4 bases and J shed 1 base, with 17 bases lying between them. CDR3 loop: CASSARALDKNTEAFF. CDR3 in DNA: TGCGCCAGCAGCGCCCGGGCCTTAGATAAGAACACTGAAGCTTTCTTT.

This clonotype has at least ten counts. V gene TRBV19 combines with J gene TRBJ1-1; D ambiguous. Looked up from germline, CDR1 is LNHDA and CDR2 is SQIVND (reference sequence). The ends were cut back, 6 bases at V and 6 bases at J, with 17 bases in the middle. This CDR3 is 14 amino acids long. The CDR3 DNA reads as TGTGCCAGTAGGAGTGGACTCCCTTATTCTGAAGCTTTCTTT. Amino acid sequence: CASRSGLPYSEAFF.

In its sample, this clonotype was seen many times. The chain uses TRBV5-1 and TRBJ1-2, with D tentatively TRBD1 (5 bases). Germline CDR1 and CDR2: SGHRS and YFSETQ. The CDR3 has 15 residues. V lost 0 bases and J lost 3, with 12 bases in between. The chain's CDR3 is CASSLGQGLDYGYTF. In DNA form, the CDR3 reads TGCGCCAGCAGCTTGGGGCAGGGCCTAGACTATGGCTACACCTTC. The full variable domain, rest sourced from reference TRBV5-1 and TRBJ1-2, is KAGVTQTPRYLIKTRGQQVTLSCSPISGHRSVSWYQQTPGQGLQFLFEYFSETQRNKGNFPGRFSGRQFSNSRSEMNVSTLELGDSALYLCASSLGQGLDYGYTFGSGTRLTVV.

This clonotype was seen a handful of times. The J gene is TRBJ2-1, the V gene TRBV9; 13 positions match TRBD2. The CDR3 spans 17 residues. Germline CDR1 and CDR2: SGDLS and YYNGEE. V dropped 4 bases and J dropped 0; count of bases not matched to a gene: 4. CDR3 protein: CASSLRLAGGSYNEQFF. The CDR3 nucleotides are TGTGCCAGCAGCCTCAGACTAGCGGGGGGCTCCTACAATGAGCAGTTCTTC.

This clonotype was seen repeatedly, ten times or more. This sequence joins TRBV27 and TRBJ2-5, with TRBD2 matching 11 bases. CDR1 MNHEY and CDR2 SMNVEV come from the germline V gene (reference sequence). V lost 1 base, J lost 2 bases, and 3 bases stayed unmatched. The CDR3 totals 16 residues. Written as DNA, the CDR3 is TGTGCCAGCAGTTTATTGGCTAGCGGGGGGCAAGAGACCCAGTACTTC. Its protein is CASSLLASGGQETQYF.

This clonotype was counted ten times or more. The chain has TRBV28 and TRBJ1-1, with D uncertain. The germline V gene has CDR1 MDHEN and CDR2 SYDVKM. V shed 3 bases and J shed 0 bases, with 11 bases lying between them. This CDR3 has 15 amino acids. CDR3 sequence reads: CASSLWQTMNTEAFF. For the CDR3, the DNA is TGTGCCAGCAGTTTGTGGCAGACCATGAACACTGAAGCTTTCTTT.